Presented here are 15 T cell receptor beta chains from one specimen sequenced in a study of T cell responses to AZD1222 COVID-19 vaccine. Sequencing was performed with immunoSEQ multiplex PCR; in TCRdb, only in-frame clones are kept and a portion is missing. The top ten clones hold approximately 8% of a sample with roughly 130,000 clones, 88% of them seen once. The specimen comprised peripheral blood, sampled on day 0 of AZD1222 vaccination. The receptor source for this set is an adult in good health.

The CDR3 DNA reads TGTGCCAGCAGTCCCGGGCTGGCACCCCTCACAGATACGCAGTATTTT. This sequence encodes CASSPGLAPLTDTQYF. J is TRBJ2-3 and V is TRBV14; unclear D gene. Trimming cost V 6 bases and J 2 bases, with 18 bases left between them. Germline V CDR1 and CDR2: SGHDN, FVKESK. CDR3 length: 16 residues.

V usage is TRBV11-3 and J usage is TRBJ1-2, with TRBD1 matching 7 bases. Per the germline V gene, CDR1 is SGHNT and CDR2 is YENEEA. V was clipped by 5 bases and J by 2 bases; unmatched bases: 14. The CDR3 totals 17 residues. The CDR3 loop is CASSKSRDSHGNYGYTF. The CDR3 nucleotides read TGTGCCAGCAGCAAGTCCCGGGACAGCCACGGGAACTATGGCTACACCTTC. The whole variable domain, filled in from reference TRBV11-3 and TRBJ1-2, reads EAGVVQSPRYKIIEKKQPVAFWCNPISGHNTLYWYLQNLGQGPELLIRYENEEAVDDSQLPKDRFSAERLKGVDSTLKIQPAELGDSAVYLCASSKSRDSHGNYGYTFGSGTRLTVV.

This clone appeared once. The genes are TRBV25-1 and TRBJ1-6; D gene unclear. Germline CDR1 is MGHDK and CDR2 is SYGVNS. V was shortened by 1 base and J by 8 bases, with 9 bases between the two germline ends. The CDR3 has 14 residues. The CDR3 DNA is TGTGCCAGCAGTGAATCAACCTCCTATTCACCCCTCCACTTT. As protein: CASSESTSYSPLHF. Full variable domain (remainder filled in from reference TRBV25-1 and TRBJ1-6): EADIYQTPRYLVIGTGKKITLECSQTMGHDKMYWYQQDPGMELHLIHYSYGVNSTEKGDLSSESTVSRIRTEHFPLTLESARPSHTSQYLCASSESTSYSPLHFGNGTRLTVT.

This clone is a singleton in its sample. The CDR3 loop reads CASSPWTSGVPGGEQYF. CDR3 nucleotides: TGCGCCAGCAGCCCGTGGACTAGCGGGGTCCCAGGAGGCGAGCAGTACTTC. The chain couples TRBV4-1 to TRBJ2-7; 12 bases are a match to TRBD2. Unmatched junction bases numbered 13, after V lost 4 bases and J lost 6 bases. In germline, CDR1 is MGHRA, CDR2 YSYEKL. This CDR3 comprises 17 residues.

The genes are TRBV5-1 and TRBJ1-4; D is uncertain. Germline V gives CDR1 SGHRS, CDR2 YFSETQ. V was cut by 5 bases and J by 4 bases, with 15 bases left in between. This CDR3 comprises 15 residues. CDR3 loop: CASSSAPESNEKLFF. The CDR3 bases are TGCGCCAGCAGTTCTGCTCCGGAGAGTAATGAAAAACTGTTTTTT.

The CDR3 region has the DNA TGTGCCAGCACCTCGGGCGCCGTTAGCTCTGGAAACACCATATATTTT. Encoded protein: CASTSGAVSSGNTIYF. The chain couples TRBV28 to TRBJ1-3, with D uncertain. V was trimmed by 7 bases and J by 0 bases, leaving 16 bases between them. Germline lookup yields CDR1 MDHEN and CDR2 SYDVKM. CDR3 length equals 16 residues.

The chain has TRBV5-1 and TRBJ1-5, with TRBD1 matching over 10 bases. The germline gives CDR1 SGHRS, CDR2 YFSETQ. This CDR3 comprises 15 residues. J gave up 0 bases and V 5 bases, and 2 bases lay outside the gene matches. The CDR3 region has the DNA TGCGCCAGCAGGACAGGGGGCGATAGCAATCAGCCCCAGCATTTT. This gives the protein CASRTGGDSNQPQHF.

This rearrangement joins TRBV5-8 to TRBJ2-1; 10 nucleotides align to TRBD2. V dropped 3 bases and J dropped 8; count of bases not matched to a gene: 11. The germline V gene encodes CDR1 SGHTS and CDR2 YDEGEE. This CDR3 contains 16 residues. CDR3 coding DNA: TGTGCCAGCAGCTCGGTACTAGCGGGGTTTTGGGATGAGCAGTTCTTC. Protein product: CASSSVLAGFWDEQFF.

This sequence joins TRBV2 and TRBJ2-5; no clear D. V lost 7 bases, J lost 1 base, and 10 bases lay in between. This CDR3 comprises 13 residues. From germline, CDR1 is SNHLY and CDR2 FYNNEI. The CDR3 bases are TGTGCCAGCACCGTCCTGGTCCAAGAGACCCAGTACTTC. This codes for CASTVLVQETQYF.

The genes are TRBV7-9 and TRBJ1-4, with a possible D match to TRBD1 (6 bases). The CDR3 has 14 amino acids. Germline-derived CDR1 and CDR2 are SEHNR and FQNEAQ (reference sequence). V dropped 3 bases and J dropped 8 bases, with 13 bases sitting between them. CDR3 bases: TGTGCCAGCAGCTTGGACAGTCTAGGGGAAAAACTGTTTTTT. Translated: CASSLDSLGEKLFF.

This clone is a singleton in its sample. The J gene is TRBJ2-3, the V gene TRBV3-1 (or the pseudogene TRBV3-2); TRBD2 might be the D (5 bases). Trimming stripped 5 bases from V and 2 bases from J, with 17 bases between. CDR1 and CDR2 from the germline V gene are LGHDT and YNNKEL (reference sequence). CDR3 length equals 16 residues. The CDR3 DNA reads as TGTGCCAGCAGCGGAGCCCGGGGTTCTATCACAGATACGCAGTATTTT. Its protein is CASSGARGSITDTQYF.

The chain joins TRBV19 to TRBJ2-7; D possibly corresponds to TRBD1 (6 bases). The CDR3 loop spans 16 amino acids. Germline V gene data show CDR1 as LNHDA and CDR2 as SQIVND (reference sequence). The V end was cut by 5 bases, the J end by 0 bases, with 17 bases between. DNA for the CDR3: TGTGCCAGTAGTCTAACGTGGACAGCGCTCTCCTACGAGCAGTACTTC. Protein product: CASSLTWTALSYEQYF.

The DNA for the CDR3 is TGTGCCAGCAGCCCCGGACAGTCCCTGGTTTCACCCCTCCACTTT. It encodes CASSPGQSLVSPLHF. V is TRBV11-2 and J is TRBJ1-6; tentative D call: TRBD1 (6 bases). The length of the CDR3 is 15 residues. Germline CDR1 reads SGHAT; CDR2 reads FQNNGV. The V gene lost 5 bases and the J gene lost 9 bases, with 17 bases spanning the gap.

This clone was seen just once. CDR3 amino acids: CASSFGTVETQYF. CDR3 nucleotides: TGTGCCAGCAGCTTCGGGACAGTTGAGACCCAGTACTTC. This rearrangement joins TRBV6-2 or TRBV6-3 to TRBJ2-5; the match to TRBD1 covers 7 bases. Germline V gives CDR1 MNHEY, CDR2 SVGEGT. The CDR3 has 13 residues. The V and J ends lost 6 bases and 5 bases, in that order; junction bases with no gene match: 6.

The chain joins TRBV12-3 or TRBV12-4 to TRBJ1-5, with D unclear. Trimming pared 4 bases from V and 12 bases from J, leaving 10 bases between. CDR3 length equals 11 residues. CDR3 DNA sequence: TGTGCCAGCAGTTCCAATACCTTCCAGCATTTT. This encodes CASSSNTFQHF.